The entry below gives a single T cell receptor beta chain sequence along with its context. Its antigen remains unidentified. This record comes from a study of T cells expressing NK-cell markers. Broader study findings: It is unclear if expanded NKG2C-expressing clones target HCMV antigens. Leadership of the CD3+CD56-NKG2C+ fraction also belonged to these clonotypes in a handful of donors.

The CDR3 is 16 residues long. TCRdb re-called the 5' RACE reads and catalogs CDR3 proteins one per entry, DNA excluded. The specimen's table records around 380,000 distinct CDR3 sequences. Material: blood T cells: a sorted CD56 or NKG2C T cell subset, CD4+ or CD8+ T cells, or bulk PBMC T cells (not recorded which). This chain uses TRBV12-3 or TRBV12-4 with TRBJ2-2; TCRdb's D call of TRBD1 is untestable without DNA. This sequence was found in a woman aged 45-59 years in good health. The CDR3 spells CASSPWTGETTGELFF.